The 18 T cell receptor beta chains below all came from one sample that was sequenced in a study of blood T cell repertoires in COVID-19. Produced via immunoSEQ multiplex PCR; TCRdb's table is partial and in-frame only. The sample holds 250,000 to 300,000 clones; just over 90% are singletons and the top ten take 2% to 2.5%. Sequenced sample: peripheral blood. These receptors all come from a woman in her thirties with COVID-19, enrolled during active disease.

The chain uses TRBV18 and TRBJ2-7, with D tentatively TRBD1 (6 bases). CDR1 and CDR2 (germline): KGHSH, LQKENI. CDR3 length: 15 amino acids. Trimming stripped 3 bases from V and 2 bases from J, with 14 bases between. The DNA for the CDR3 is TGTGCCAGCTCACCCCCGGACAGTTCGACCTACGAGCAGTACTTC. Translation: CASSPPDSSTYEQYF. Combining the CDR3 with reference TRBV18 and TRBJ2-7 gives the whole variable domain NAGVMQNPRHLVRRRGQEARLRCSPMKGHSHVYWYRQLPEEGLKFMVYLQKENIIDESGMPKERFSAEFPKEGPSILRIQQVVRGDSAAYFCASSPPDSSTYEQYFGPGTRLTVT.

This clone has a single count. The genes are TRBV5-1 and TRBJ2-1; 9 nucleotides match TRBD1. V lost 0 bases, J lost 4 bases, and 2 bases stayed unmatched. The CDR3 consists of 15 residues. Germline V lookup: CDR1 SGHRS, CDR2 YFSETQ. For the CDR3, the DNA is TGCGCCAGCAGCTTGGCCGGGACAGGGTACAATGAGCAGTTCTTC. It yields the protein CASSLAGTGYNEQFF.

The chain has TRBV6-6 and TRBJ1-2, with D tentatively TRBD1 (6 bases). This CDR3 contains 17 residues. V was cut by 5 bases and J by 8 bases, with 27 bases left in between. The germline CDR1 and CDR2 sequences are MNHNY and SVGAGI (reference sequence). CDR3 sequence (DNA): TGTGCCAGCAGTCGATCCGGGACAAGGGGGAGTTACGCCGGCTACACCTTC. Protein product: CASSRSGTRGSYAGYTF.

This chain uses TRBV4-2 with TRBJ1-4; D gene unclear. The CDR3 extends over 16 amino acids. V lost 0 bases and J 3 bases, leaving 11 bases between the germline ends. CDR1 and CDR2 (germline): LGHNA, YNFKEQ. CDR3 loop: CASSQDLFLANEKLFF. The CDR3 DNA is TGTGCCAGCAGCCAAGACCTCTTTCTCGCTAATGAAAAACTGTTTTTT.

The chain has TRBV29-1 and TRBJ1-2; D gene uncertain. This CDR3 is built from 12 residues. The germline V gene encodes CDR1 SQVTM and CDR2 ANQGSEA. Trimming took off 1 base at V and 3 bases at J, with 6 bases between the two ends. Here the CDR3 reads CSVEGADYGYTF. The CDR3 nucleotides read TGCAGCGTTGAAGGTGCAGACTATGGCTACACCTTC.

This clone has a handful of counts. The genes are TRBV7-2 and TRBJ2-7, with 9 bases lining up with TRBD1. Unmatched junction bases numbered 1, after V lost 5 bases and J lost 2 bases. The CDR3 totals 13 residues. CDR1 is SGHTA and CDR2 is FQGNSA in the germline V gene. Here the CDR3 DNA reads TGTGCCAGCAGCCGACAGGGGGCCTACGAGCAGTACTTC. It yields the protein CASSRQGAYEQYF.

This clone is a singleton in its sample. The CDR3 reads CASKEAGNSPLHF. The CDR3 nucleotides are TGTGCCAGCAAGGAGGCGGGGAATTCACCCCTCCACTTT. The V gene is TRBV28, the J gene TRBJ1-6; D call uncertain. This CDR3 region has 13 residues. From germline, CDR1 is MDHEN and CDR2 SYDVKM. V lost 7 bases and J lost 7, with 11 bases in between.

The chain is built from TRBV30 and TRBJ1-5; maybe TRBD1 (5 bases). The germline gives CDR1 GTSNPN, CDR2 SVGIG (reference sequence). The CDR3 has 13 amino acids. V lost 2 bases and J 6 bases, leaving 11 bases between the germline ends. The CDR3 sequence is CAWSSKGAQPQHF. The CDR3 bases are TGTGCCTGGAGTTCAAAAGGGGCTCAGCCCCAGCATTTT.

This sequence joins TRBV28 and TRBJ2-1, with 13 bases lining up with TRBD2. The CDR3 runs to 15 residues. CDR1 is MDHEN, CDR2 SYDVKM, per germline. Trimming at V came to 2 bases and at J to 5 bases, leaving 0 bases not matched to a gene. This CDR3 reads CASSLGLAGDNEQFF. DNA of the CDR3: TGTGCCAGCAGTTTAGGACTAGCGGGAGACAATGAGCAGTTCTTC.

The rearrangement uses TRBV7-3 and TRBJ1-1; TRBD1 matches at 8 bases. Trimming at V came to 3 bases and at J to 4 bases, leaving 7 bases not matched to a gene. The CDR3 spans 15 residues. Germline CDR1 and CDR2: SGHTA and FQGTGA. This CDR3 reads CASSLNQGASTEAFF. In DNA, the CDR3 is TGTGCCAGCAGCTTGAATCAGGGGGCTTCCACTGAAGCTTTCTTT.

J is TRBJ1-4 and V is TRBV30; D perhaps matches TRBD1 (6 bases). The ends were cut back, 2 bases at V and 7 bases at J, with 20 bases in the middle. Germline-derived CDR1 and CDR2 are GTSNPN and SVGIG (reference sequence). This CDR3 comprises 16 residues. For the CDR3, the DNA is TGTGCCTGGAGTTCTAGGGAGGGGGTCTGGGGTGAAAAACTGTTTTTT. Protein product: CAWSSREGVWGEKLFF.

The V and J genes are TRBV19 and TRBJ2-7; TRBD2 agrees at 10 bases. The germline V gene has CDR1 LNHDA and CDR2 SQIVND (reference sequence). The CDR3 runs to 15 residues. V shed 5 bases, J shed 4 bases, and the junction held 8 bases outside the gene matches. CDR3 amino acids: CASSVLAGVRYEQYF. In DNA, the CDR3 is TGTGCCAGTAGTGTTCTAGCGGGAGTTAGGTACGAGCAGTACTTC.

The chain links TRBV25-1 to TRBJ2-7; 11 bases line up with TRBD2. The V and J ends lost 4 bases and 5 bases, in that order; junction bases with no gene match: 4. CDR1 is MGHDK, CDR2 SYGVNS, per germline. The CDR3 runs 14 residues. The CDR3 loop reads CASSVAGGKNEQYF. In DNA form, the CDR3 reads TGTGCCAGCAGTGTAGCGGGAGGGAAGAACGAGCAGTACTTC.

The chain couples TRBV12-3 or TRBV12-4 to TRBJ2-3; no clear D gene. V lost 4 bases, J lost 5 bases, and 10 bases lay in between. The CDR3 has 13 amino acids. This CDR3 reads CASSWAIGDTQYF. The CDR3 DNA sequence: TGTGCCAGCAGTTGGGCGATTGGAGATACGCAGTATTTT.

V gene TRBV9 combines with J gene TRBJ2-1, with 7 bases matching TRBD1. V lost 0 bases to trimming and J lost 3 bases; unmatched junction nucleotides: 3. CDR1 is SGDLS, CDR2 YYNGEE, per germline. The CDR3 is 15 amino acids. Written as DNA, the CDR3 is TGTGCCAGCAGCGTAGAGGGACAGATCTACAATGAGCAGTTCTTC. Encoded protein: CASSVEGQIYNEQFF.

The V gene is TRBV18, the J gene TRBJ2-7, with 14 bases lining up with TRBD2. The CDR3 consists of 17 residues. V lost 6 bases to trimming and J lost 5 bases; unmatched junction nucleotides: 12. Germline assignment: CDR1 KGHSH and CDR2 LQKENI. DNA of the CDR3: TGTGCCAGCTCCCCTACTGGGACTAGCGGGAGTCGCAACGAGCAGTACTTC. Protein product: CASSPTGTSGSRNEQYF.

This chain links TRBV24-1 with TRBJ2-5; TRBD1 matches at 9 bases. J gave up 1 base and V 7 bases, and 6 bases lay outside the gene matches. The CDR3 is made up of 15 amino acids. Germline V lookup: CDR1 KGHDR, CDR2 SFDVKD. The CDR3 is CATRKGTGSQETQYF. DNA for the CDR3: TGTGCCACCAGGAAGGGGACAGGGAGCCAAGAGACCCAGTACTTC.

The gene calls are TRBV18 and TRBJ1-4; D remains unclear. V lost 3 bases, J lost 8 bases, and 13 bases lay in between. The CDR3 runs 14 residues. In germline, CDR1 is KGHSH, CDR2 LQKENI. DNA for the CDR3: TGTGCCAGCTCACCTCGGACTGATCCCGAAAAACTGTTTTTT. Translating gives CASSPRTDPEKLFF.